This T cell receptor (beta chain) came from a study of cytomegalovirus exposure and HLA in healthy donors. Study summary: Around 89 million unique TCRs from HLA-typed donors made up an early data release.

Primers for the PCR totalled 60 Vbeta and 13 Jbeta. TCRdb's table, derived via immunoSEQ multiplex PCR, lists solely in-frame clones and lacks some. The repertoire includes 95,000 to 150,000 clones, around 76% of them detected once, and approximately 30% sits in the top ten. Donors showed nominal health when sampled, although they likely had unrecorded immune exposures. Germline V gene sequence: CDR1 SGHRS, CDR2 YFSETQ. The CDR3 runs 14 residues. The V segment lost 7 bases and the J segment 2 bases; nucleotides outside the gene matches: 7. Study-level results: In a later analysis, V- and J-gene trimming of beta chains associated with a DCLRE1C missense variant, replicated independently. Most subjects had HLA-A and HLA-B alleles reportedly predicted accurately by TCR beta sequences.

Comments on this clone: Its target is not known.

This chain joins TRBV5-1 and TRBJ2-3; 7 bases are shared with TRBD1. The clonotype comes from a man in his fifties or sixties in good health and CMV-seropositive. The sequencing sample was made of PBMCs. In nucleotides, the CDR3 is TGCGCCAGCGCACAGGGGTATTACACAGATACGCAGTATTTT. This encodes CASAQGYYTDTQYF.